The TCR beta chain under discussion was sequenced for a study of T-cell reconstitution after alpha-beta-depleted transplantation in children. Trimming cost V 2 bases and J 6 bases; bases outside gene matches: 6. Germline-derived CDR1 and CDR2 are SGHRS and YFSETQ. There are 15 residues in the CDR3. There are many counts of this clonotype. Construction of the TCRbeta library involved unique molecular identifiers. TCRdb ran MiXCR on the PCR reads and lists one entry per CDR3 protein. The table has some 550,000 distinct CDR3 sequences, roughly 18% seen once. This sequence originates from a human donor who donated a stem cell graft to a child with acute lymphoblastic leukemia. The gene calls are TRBV5-1 and TRBJ2-1; 9 bases line up with TRBD2. Sequenced here: PBMCs from the stem cell graft donor, sampled from the stem cell graft. The CDR3, as DNA: TGCGCCAGCAGCTTAACGCCTAGCGGGACCAATGAGCAGTTCTTC. Translation gives CASSLTPSGTNEQFF.